The clone carrying this TCR beta chain showed up just a few times. This record belongs to a study of glioma-infiltrating T cells. Amplification of TCR alpha and beta CDR3 regions from RNA used iRepertoire nested multiplex PCR. TCRdb reanalysed the multiplex PCR reads using MiXCR and keeps one entry per CDR3 protein. There are fewer than 500,000 distinct CDR3 sequences in the sample; less than 50% occur only once, and approximately 12% lies in the top ten. The CDR3 has 15 amino acids. The J segment lost 2 bases and the V segment lost 8 bases, leaving 11 bases of the junction unmatched. From germline, CDR1 is MDHEN and CDR2 SYDVKM.

The sample was glioma tissue, nonneoplastic brain tissue, or PBMCs (not recorded which). This TCR came from a human donor with low-grade glioma or glioblastoma, undergoing nonglioma brain surgery, or in good health (not recorded which). V usage is TRBV28 and J usage is TRBJ2-7; the match to TRBD1 covers 8 bases. This CDR3 reads CASYGQGGGTYEQYF. The CDR3 nucleotides are TGTGCCAGCTACGGACAGGGCGGCGGAACCTACGAGCAGTACTTC.